This T cell receptor beta chain was found in a study of blood T cell repertoires in COVID-19. Study-level information: Samples taken during acute and convalescent COVID-19 were collected in the United States, Italy and Spain. From T cells, B-cell-depleted T cells, or PBMCs came the material, which was cDNA or gDNA.

V was shortened by 2 bases and J by 0 bases, with 10 bases between the two germline ends. CDR3 size: 15 residues. CDR1 is MDHEN, CDR2 SYDVKM, per germline. Per the original data handling: Scientists estimated how many nucleated cells there were by amplifying reference gene primers. Clones were read by immunoSEQ multiplex PCR, and TCRdb kept only the in-frame ones, dropping some. V and J calls and clone size come straight from that table; D and trimming were deduced from the DNA. The sample records 60,000 or so clones, roughly nine tenths being singletons. The source material was peripheral blood. The receptor was derived from a woman aged 70-85 years with active COVID-19. The chain couples TRBV28 to TRBJ2-5; D is uncertain. The CDR3 coding sequence is TGTGCCAGCAGTTTAGGAATAGCTCACCAAGAGACCCAGTACTTC. Protein sequence: CASSLGIAHQETQYF. Full variable domain (rest looked up from reference TRBV28 and TRBJ2-5): DVKVTQSSRYLVKRTGEKVFLECVQDMDHENMFWYRQDPGLGLRLIYFSYDVKMKEKGDIPEGYSVSREKKERFSLILESASTNQTSMYLCASSLGIAHQETQYFGPGTRLLVL.